These 13 T cell receptor beta chains share one sample of origin, sequenced in a study of CD8+CD57+ T cells in acquired aplastic anemia. Flow cytometry had shown expanded CD8+CD57+ cells in the patients chosen for sequencing. TCR beta VDJ and CDR3 profiling used genomic DNA as template. Each CDR3 protein gets one entry after TCRdb re-called the reads with MiXCR. This repertoire shows more than 150,000 distinct CDR3 sequences, around 48% found once; its top ten account for about 1.8%. The specimen was sorted CD4+, CD8+, or CD8+CD57+ T cells (not recorded which) from PBMCs. Every receptor here comes from a human donor with aplastic anemia.

V usage is TRBV20-1 and J usage is TRBJ2-7; 11 nucleotides match TRBD1. V was clipped by 7 bases and J by 0 bases; unmatched bases: 8. This CDR3 region has 15 residues. Germline assignment: CDR1 DFQATT and CDR2 SNEGSKA (reference sequence). The CDR3 DNA reads TGCAGTGTTACCCCCGGGACAGGGGGCTCCTACGAGCAGTACTTC. It yields the protein CSVTPGTGGSYEQYF.

About this clonotype: The junction departs from germline at one end; a sequencing error may be responsible. This chain uses TRBV7-3 with TRBJ2-3; D gene unclear. The germline V gene has CDR1 SGHTA and CDR2 FQGTGA. The CDR3 has 13 residues. CDR3 sequence (DNA): TGCGCCAGCAGCCAAGCCTTGAGGGATACGCAGTATTTT. This encodes CASSQALRDTQYF.

The rearrangement links TRBV15 to TRBJ2-2, with D possibly matching TRBD2 (5 bases). V was pared by 2 bases and J by 6 bases, with 13 bases between. There are 15 residues in the CDR3. The V gene's germline CDR1 is LNHNV and CDR2 YYDKDF (reference sequence). The CDR3 loop is CATSRLLEGAGELFF. CDR3 nucleotides: TGTGCCACCAGCAGACTACTAGAGGGAGCCGGGGAGCTGTTTTTT.

The gene calls are TRBV20-1 and TRBJ2-7; 7 positions match TRBD1. The CDR3 sequence is 11 residues long. V lost 3 bases and J lost 5; bases outside the gene matches: 1. Germline CDR1 DFQATT, CDR2 SNEGSKA (reference sequence). The CDR3 here is CSASDRDEQYF. CDR3 coding DNA: TGCAGTGCTAGCGACAGGGACGAGCAGTACTTC.

This clonotype was recorded at least ten times. V is TRBV5-1 and J is TRBJ2-7, with 9 bases identical to TRBD1. This CDR3 contains 17 residues. The V and J ends lost 0 bases and 4 bases, in that order; junction bases with no gene match: 11. Germline CDR1 reads SGHRS; CDR2 reads YFSETQ. CDR3 sequence: CASSLEMVGQGPYEQYF. DNA of the CDR3: TGCGCCAGCAGCTTGGAAATGGTCGGACAGGGGCCTTACGAGCAGTACTTC.

This clonotype has only one observation. The chain uses TRBV19 and TRBJ2-5; D is possibly TRBD2 (6 bases). With 5 bases removed from V and 5 bases from J, the gap between germline ends came to 15 bases. Germline V gene sequence: CDR1 LNHDA, CDR2 SQIVND (reference sequence). The CDR3 is 14 residues long. Here the CDR3 reads CASSRRLVEETQYF. Written as DNA, the CDR3 is TGTGCCAGTAGTCGCCGACTAGTAGAGGAGACCCAGTACTTC.

V usage is TRBV10-3 and J usage is TRBJ1-2, with a possible D match to TRBD1 (6 bases). Trimming left V 8 bases short and J 7 bases short, with 23 bases between. CDR1 ENHRY and CDR2 SYGVKD come from the germline V gene. The CDR3 spans 15 residues. CDR3 sequence reads: CAIGPRRGAPLGYTF. CDR3 nucleotide sequence: TGTGCCATCGGGCCCCGAAGGGGGGCGCCTCTTGGCTACACCTTC.

This chain links TRBV2 with TRBJ1-6, with 9 bases matching TRBD1. The CDR3 runs to 15 residues. CDR1 and CDR2 from the germline V gene are SNHLY and FYNNEI. Trimming at V came to 3 bases and at J to 10 bases, leaving 7 bases not matched to a gene. The CDR3: CASSDTTGGLSPLHF. The CDR3 DNA reads as TGTGCCAGCAGTGACACAACAGGGGGCCTGTCACCCCTCCACTTT.

J is TRBJ2-1 and V is TRBV24-1; 8 nucleotides line up with TRBD2. The germline CDR1 and CDR2 sequences are KGHDR and SFDVKD. J lost 6 bases, V lost 9 bases, and 9 bases had no gene match. The CDR3 runs 14 residues. CDR3 nucleotides: TGTGCCACCCTAGGAACGGGAGGGTTCAATGAGCAGTTCTTC. This translates into CATLGTGGFNEQFF.

The chain uses TRBV20-1 and TRBJ2-3, with D maybe TRBD2 (6 bases). Germline loops: CDR1 DFQATT, CDR2 SNEGSKA (reference sequence). The CDR3 has 15 amino acids. V gave up 6 bases and J gave up 1 base, with 17 bases separating them. This CDR3 is CSASELAARTDTQYF. The CDR3 coding sequence is TGCAGTGCGTCAGAACTAGCTGCCCGCACAGATACGCAGTATTTT.

This clonotype was picked up many times. This chain's CDR3 is CASSIVRASTDTQYF. CDR3 nucleotides: TGTGCCAGTAGTATCGTCAGGGCTAGCACAGATACGCAGTATTTT. The rearrangement joins TRBV19 to TRBJ2-3; D is possibly TRBD1 (5 bases). This CDR3 comprises 15 residues. V shed 3 bases and J shed 0 bases, with 10 bases lying between them. CDR1 and CDR2 from the germline V gene are LNHDA and SQIVND (reference sequence). Supplemented by reference TRBV19 and TRBJ2-3, the full variable domain reads DGGITQSPKYLFRKEGQNVTLSCEQNLNHDAMYWYRQDPGQGLRLIYYSQIVNDFQKGDIAEGYSVSREKKESFPLTVTSAQKNPTAFYLCASSIVRASTDTQYFGPGTRLTVL.

The chain uses TRBV5-4 and TRBJ2-7; no clear D gene. CDR1 is SGHNT, CDR2 YYREEE, per germline (reference sequence). V lost 3 bases and J lost 6, with 19 bases in between. The length of the CDR3 is 15 residues. CDR3 sequence reads: CASSSRRTGGGEQYF. CDR3 DNA sequence: TGTGCCAGCAGCTCGAGACGGACGGGCGGCGGCGAGCAGTACTTC.

This clonotype was observed at least ten times. This CDR3 is CASSGGQVNEQFF. DNA of the CDR3: TGTGCCAGCAGCGGGGGGCAGGTCAATGAGCAGTTCTTC. The rearrangement links TRBV2 to TRBJ2-1, with TRBD2 as a possible D gene (7 bases). Germline V gene lookup returns CDR1 SNHLY and CDR2 FYNNEI. The CDR3 loop spans 13 amino acids. Trimming removed 6 bases from V and 6 bases from J, with 12 bases in between.